This T cell receptor beta chain comes out of a study of OX40 agonist ivuxolimab in advanced cancers. The protocol was immunoSEQ multiplex PCR, while the TCRdb copy is restricted to in-frame clones and leaves out a portion. The table has tens of thousands of clones, more than 85% seen once. Peripheral blood came from all dose cohorts at three timepoints. This clone was recorded once. Its antigen is not identified. CDR3 length equals 14 residues. Trimming took 2 bases from V and 10 from J; bases not matched to a gene: 1. Germline CDR1 is MNHEY and CDR2 is SMNVEV (reference sequence). Study results and limitations: There were also nonresponders showing low normalized T-cell clonal expansion.

The V and J genes are TRBV27 and TRBJ2-1, with 14 bases aligning to TRBD2. This sample comprised CD4+ or CD8+ T cells sorted from blood, obtained in a trial of the OX40 agonist ivuxolimab. The origin of this receptor is an adult with an advanced solid tumor such as melanoma, head and neck, liver or kidney cancer. The CDR3 sequence: CASSLRTSGREQFF. Written as DNA, the CDR3 is TGTGCCAGCAGTTTACGGACTAGCGGGAGGGAGCAGTTCTTC.